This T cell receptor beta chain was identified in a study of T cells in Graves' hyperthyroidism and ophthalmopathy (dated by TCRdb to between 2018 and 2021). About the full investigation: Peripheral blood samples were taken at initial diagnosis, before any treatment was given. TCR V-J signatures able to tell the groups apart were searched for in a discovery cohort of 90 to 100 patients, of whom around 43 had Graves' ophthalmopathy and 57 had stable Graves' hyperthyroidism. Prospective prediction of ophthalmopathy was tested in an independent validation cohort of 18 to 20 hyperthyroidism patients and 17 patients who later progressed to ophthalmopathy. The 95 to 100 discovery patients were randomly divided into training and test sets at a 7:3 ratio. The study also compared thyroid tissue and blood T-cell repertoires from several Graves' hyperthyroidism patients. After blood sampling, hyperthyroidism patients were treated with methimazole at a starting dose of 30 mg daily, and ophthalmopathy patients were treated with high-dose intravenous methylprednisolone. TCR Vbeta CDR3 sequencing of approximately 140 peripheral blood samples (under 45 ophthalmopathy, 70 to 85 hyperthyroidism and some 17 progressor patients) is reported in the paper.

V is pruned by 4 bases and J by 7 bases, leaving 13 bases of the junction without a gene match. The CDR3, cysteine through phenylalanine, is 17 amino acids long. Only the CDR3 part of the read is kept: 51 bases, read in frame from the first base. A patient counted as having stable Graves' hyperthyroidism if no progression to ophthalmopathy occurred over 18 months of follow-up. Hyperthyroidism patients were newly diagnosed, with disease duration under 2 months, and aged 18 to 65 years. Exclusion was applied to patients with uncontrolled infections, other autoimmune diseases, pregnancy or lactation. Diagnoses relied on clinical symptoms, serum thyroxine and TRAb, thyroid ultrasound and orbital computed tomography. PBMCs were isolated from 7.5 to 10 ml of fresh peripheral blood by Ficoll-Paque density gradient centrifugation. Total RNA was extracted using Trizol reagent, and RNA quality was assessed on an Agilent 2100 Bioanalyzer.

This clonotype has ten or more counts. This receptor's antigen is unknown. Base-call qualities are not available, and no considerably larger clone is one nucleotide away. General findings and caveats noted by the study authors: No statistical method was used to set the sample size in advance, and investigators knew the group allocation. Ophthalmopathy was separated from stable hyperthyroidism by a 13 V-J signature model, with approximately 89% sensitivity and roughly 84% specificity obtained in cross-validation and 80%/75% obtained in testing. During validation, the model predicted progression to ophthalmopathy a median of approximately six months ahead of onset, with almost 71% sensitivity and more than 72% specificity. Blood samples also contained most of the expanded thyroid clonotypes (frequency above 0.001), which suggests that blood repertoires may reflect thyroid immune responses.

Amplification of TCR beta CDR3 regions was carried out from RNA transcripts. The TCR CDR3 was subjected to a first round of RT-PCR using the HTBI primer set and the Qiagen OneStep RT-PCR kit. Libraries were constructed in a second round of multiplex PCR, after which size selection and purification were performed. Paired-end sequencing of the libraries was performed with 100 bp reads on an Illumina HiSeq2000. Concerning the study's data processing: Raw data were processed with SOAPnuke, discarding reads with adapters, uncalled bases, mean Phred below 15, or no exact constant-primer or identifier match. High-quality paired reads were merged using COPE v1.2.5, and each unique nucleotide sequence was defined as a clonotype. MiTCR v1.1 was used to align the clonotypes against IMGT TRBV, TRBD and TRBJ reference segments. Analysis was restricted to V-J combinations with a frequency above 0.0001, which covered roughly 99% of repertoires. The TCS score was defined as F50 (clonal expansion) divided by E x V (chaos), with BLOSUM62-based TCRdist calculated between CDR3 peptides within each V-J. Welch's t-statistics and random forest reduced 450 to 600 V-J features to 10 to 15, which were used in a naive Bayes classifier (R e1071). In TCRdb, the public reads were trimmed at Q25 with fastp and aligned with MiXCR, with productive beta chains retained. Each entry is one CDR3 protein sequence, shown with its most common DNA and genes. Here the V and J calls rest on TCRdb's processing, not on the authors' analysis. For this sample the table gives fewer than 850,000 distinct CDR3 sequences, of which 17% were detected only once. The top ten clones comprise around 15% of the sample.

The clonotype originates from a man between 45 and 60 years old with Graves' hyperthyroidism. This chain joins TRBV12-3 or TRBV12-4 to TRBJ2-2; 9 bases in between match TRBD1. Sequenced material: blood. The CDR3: CASSSREGQGGGGELFF. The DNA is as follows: TGTGCCAGCAGTTCCCGAGAGGGACAGGGCGGAGGCGGGGAGCTGTTTTTT.